This TCR beta chain was found in a study of identical twins. Overall study results and limits: The authors noted that invariant MAIT and iNKT cells could partly confound zero-insertion analyses.

This clonotype was recorded a few times. Antigen specificity is unknown. V lost 1 base to trimming and J lost 7 bases, with 13 bases between them. CDR3 length: 14 residues. Germline assignment: CDR1 MGHRA and CDR2 YSYEKL. MiXCR, run by TCRdb on the 5' RACE reads, gives a single entry per CDR3 protein. The data show 700,000 to 950,000 distinct CDR3 sequences, more than 9% seen once. In addition, the sample was reused for a study of yellow fever vaccine responses in identical twins.

Sequencing used PBMCs. The origin of this receptor is a woman between 18 and 29 years old in good health. This chain connects TRBV4-1 to TRBJ1-1, with D possibly being TRBD1 (5 bases). This chain's CDR3 is CASSQVVGGNEAFF. As DNA, the CDR3 is TGCGCCAGCAGCCAAGTGGTTGGGGGTAATGAAGCTTTCTTT.